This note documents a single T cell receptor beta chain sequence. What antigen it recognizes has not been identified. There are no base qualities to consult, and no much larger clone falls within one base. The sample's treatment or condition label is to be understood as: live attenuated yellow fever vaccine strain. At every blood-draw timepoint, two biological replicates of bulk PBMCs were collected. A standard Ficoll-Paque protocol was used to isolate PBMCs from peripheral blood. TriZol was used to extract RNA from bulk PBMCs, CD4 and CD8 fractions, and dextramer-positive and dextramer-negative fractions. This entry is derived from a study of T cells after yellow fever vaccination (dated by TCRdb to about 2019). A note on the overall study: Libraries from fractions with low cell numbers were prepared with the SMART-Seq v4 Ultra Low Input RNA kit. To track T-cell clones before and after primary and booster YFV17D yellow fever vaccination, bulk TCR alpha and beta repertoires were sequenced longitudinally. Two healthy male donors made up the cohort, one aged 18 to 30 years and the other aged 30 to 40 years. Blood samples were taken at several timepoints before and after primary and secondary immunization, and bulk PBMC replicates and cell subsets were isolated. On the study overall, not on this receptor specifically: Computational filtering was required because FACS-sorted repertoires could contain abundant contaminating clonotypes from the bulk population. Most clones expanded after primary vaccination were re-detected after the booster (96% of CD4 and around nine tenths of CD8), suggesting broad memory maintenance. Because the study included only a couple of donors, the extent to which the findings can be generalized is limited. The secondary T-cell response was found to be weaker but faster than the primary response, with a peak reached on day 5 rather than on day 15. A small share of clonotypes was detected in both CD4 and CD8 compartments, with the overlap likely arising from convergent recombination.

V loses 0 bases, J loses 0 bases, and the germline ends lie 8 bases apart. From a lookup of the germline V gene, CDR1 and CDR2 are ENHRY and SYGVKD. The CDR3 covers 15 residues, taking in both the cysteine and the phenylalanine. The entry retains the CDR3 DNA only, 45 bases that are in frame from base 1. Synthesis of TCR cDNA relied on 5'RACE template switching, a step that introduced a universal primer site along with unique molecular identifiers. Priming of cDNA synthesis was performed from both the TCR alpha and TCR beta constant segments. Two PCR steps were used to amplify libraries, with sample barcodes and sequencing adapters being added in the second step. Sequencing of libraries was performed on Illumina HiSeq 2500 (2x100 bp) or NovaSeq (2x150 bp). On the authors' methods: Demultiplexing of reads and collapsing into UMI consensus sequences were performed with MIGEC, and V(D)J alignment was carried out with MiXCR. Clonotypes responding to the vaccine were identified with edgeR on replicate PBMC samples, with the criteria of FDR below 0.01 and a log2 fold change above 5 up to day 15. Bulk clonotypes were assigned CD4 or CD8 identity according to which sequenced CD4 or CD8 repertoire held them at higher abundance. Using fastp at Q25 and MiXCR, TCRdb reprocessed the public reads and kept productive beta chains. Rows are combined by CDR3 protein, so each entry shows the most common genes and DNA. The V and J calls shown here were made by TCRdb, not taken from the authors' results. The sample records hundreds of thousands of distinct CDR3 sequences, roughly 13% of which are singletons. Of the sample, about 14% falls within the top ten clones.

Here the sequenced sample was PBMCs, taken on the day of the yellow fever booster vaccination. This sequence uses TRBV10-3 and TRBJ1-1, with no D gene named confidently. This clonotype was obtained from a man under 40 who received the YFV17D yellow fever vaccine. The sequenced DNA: TGTGCCATCAGTGAGTCAGTGGGCCTGAACACTGAAGCTTTCTTT. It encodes CAISESVGLNTEAFF.